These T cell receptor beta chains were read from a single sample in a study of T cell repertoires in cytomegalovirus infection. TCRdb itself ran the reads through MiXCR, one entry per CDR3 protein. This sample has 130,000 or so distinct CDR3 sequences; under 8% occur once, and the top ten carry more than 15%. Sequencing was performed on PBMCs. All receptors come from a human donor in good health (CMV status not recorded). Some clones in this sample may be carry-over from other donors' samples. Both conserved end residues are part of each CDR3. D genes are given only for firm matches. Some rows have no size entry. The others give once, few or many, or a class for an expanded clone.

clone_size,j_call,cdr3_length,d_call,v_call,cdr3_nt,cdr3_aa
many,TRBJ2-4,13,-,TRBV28,TGTGCCAGCAGTGAGAGGATCAAAAACATTCAGTACTTC,CASSERIKNIQYF
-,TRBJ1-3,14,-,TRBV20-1,TGCAGTGCTAGTAGTGGCCTCGGAGGAAACACCATATATTTT,CSASSGLGGNTIYF
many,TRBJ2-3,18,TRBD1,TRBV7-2,TGTGCCAGCAGCTTAGCATGGCAGGGGGCGCCGGGATCAGATACGCAGTATTTT,CASSLAWQGAPGSDTQYF
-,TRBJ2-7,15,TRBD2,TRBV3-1,TGTGCCAGCAGCCAAAACGCGGGGGGCCTCTACGAGCAGTACTTC,CASSQNAGGLYEQYF
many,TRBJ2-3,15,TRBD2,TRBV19,TGTGCCAGTAGGGGACTAGCGGGGGGCACAGATACGCAGTATTTT,CASRGLAGGTDTQYF
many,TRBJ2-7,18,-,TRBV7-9,TGTGCCAGCAGTCCGATCCAAGGGACCTCCTTACGCTTACGAGAGCAGTACTTC,CASSPIQGTSLRLREQYF
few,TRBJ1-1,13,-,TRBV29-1,TGCAGCGTTGAAGGTTACCAGAACACTGAAGCTTTCTTT,CSVEGYQNTEAFF
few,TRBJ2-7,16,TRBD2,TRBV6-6,TGTGCCAGCAGTTACTCGACTAGCGGGGGACGTTACGAGCAGTACTTC,CASSYSTSGGRYEQYF
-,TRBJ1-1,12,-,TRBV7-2,TGTGCCAGCAGCTTAGACTTCTCTGAAGCTTTCTTT,CASSLDFSEAFF
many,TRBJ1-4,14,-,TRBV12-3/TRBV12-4,TGTGCCAGCAGTGAAGACACGCGGAATGAAAAACTGTTTTTT,CASSEDTRNEKLFF
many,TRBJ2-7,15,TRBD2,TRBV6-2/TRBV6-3,TGTGCCAGCAGGGAGTCAGCGGGGGGCTCCTACGAGCAGTACTTC,CASRESAGGSYEQYF
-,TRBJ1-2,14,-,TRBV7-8,TGTGCCAGCAGCTTATCTAACTTCGGCTATGGCTACACCTTC,CASSLSNFGYGYTF
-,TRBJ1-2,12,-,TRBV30,TGTGCCTGGAGCTCTTGGGAGTATGGCTACACCTTC,CAWSSWEYGYTF
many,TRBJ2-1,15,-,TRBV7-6,TGTGCCAGCAGCTTACTAGAATCATCCTACAATGAGCAGTTCTTC,CASSLLESSYNEQFF
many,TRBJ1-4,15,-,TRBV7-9,TGTGCCAGCAGCTCGCAGGGCTCGGCCTCGAAGGGACTGTTTTTT,CASSSQGSASKGLFF
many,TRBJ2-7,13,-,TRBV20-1,TGCAGTGCTGCGACAGGTCGGAACTACGAGCAGTACTTC,CSAATGRNYEQYF
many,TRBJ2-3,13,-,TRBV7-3,TGTGCCAGCAGCGCGAACCGGGATGGTACGCAGTATTTT,CASSANRDGTQYF
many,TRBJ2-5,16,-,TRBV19,TGTGCCAGTAGTATAACCGACTATCACGAGTTTGAGACCCAGTACTTC,CASSITDYHEFETQYF
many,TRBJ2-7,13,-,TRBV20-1,TGCAGTGCTAGAAGCGCTAACTCCTACGAGCAGTACTTC,CSARSANSYEQYF
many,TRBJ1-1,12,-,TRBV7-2,TGTGCCAGCTCATTATCGAACACTGAAGCTTTCTTT,CASSLSNTEAFF
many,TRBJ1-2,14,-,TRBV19,TGTGCCAGTAGTTCCGCAGGAGGGCTCCGTGGCTACACCTTC,CASSSAGGLRGYTF
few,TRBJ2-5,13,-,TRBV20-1,TGCAGTGTTCCCCAGGGGGGGGTAGAGACCCAGTACTTC,CSVPQGGVETQYF
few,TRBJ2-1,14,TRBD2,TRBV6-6,TGTGCCAGCATAGCGGGGGGCCACGGGAATGAGCAGTTCTTC,CASIAGGHGNEQFF
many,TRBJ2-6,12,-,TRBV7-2,TGTGCCAGCAGCTTATTGGCCAACGTCCTGACTTTC,CASSLLANVLTF
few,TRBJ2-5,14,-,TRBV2,TGTGCCAGCAGTGAGTTAACAGGCCAAGAGACCCAGTACTTC,CASSELTGQETQYF
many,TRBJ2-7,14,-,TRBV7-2,TGTGCCAGCAGCCCTTTAGACGGGATCTACGAGCAGTACTTC,CASSPLDGIYEQYF
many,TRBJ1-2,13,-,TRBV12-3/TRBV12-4,TGTGCCAGCAGTCCCGTTTTAGACTATGGCTACACCTTC,CASSPVLDYGYTF
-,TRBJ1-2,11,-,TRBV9,TGTGCCAGCGGTGGTACTTATGGCTACACCTTC,CASGGTYGYTF
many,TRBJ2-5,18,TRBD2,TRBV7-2,TGTGCCAGCAGCTTGGGCGGGCAGTGGACTAGCGGGGAAGAGACCCAGTACTTC,CASSLGGQWTSGEETQYF
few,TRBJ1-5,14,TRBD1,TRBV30,TGTGCCTGGGACAGGGAAAGAGGTAATCAGCCCCAGCATTTT,CAWDRERGNQPQHF
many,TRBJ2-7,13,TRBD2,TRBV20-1,TGCAGTGCTTCGGGAGGTAATCGAGACGAGCAGTACTTC,CSASGGNRDEQYF
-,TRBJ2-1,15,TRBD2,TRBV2,TGTGCCAGCAGAGGTAGCGGGGGGGTATACAATGAGCAGTTCTTC,CASRGSGGVYNEQFF
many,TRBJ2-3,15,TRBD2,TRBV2,TGTGCCAGCAGTGGGAGTAGCGGGGCCCTAGATACGCAGTATTTT,CASSGSSGALDTQYF
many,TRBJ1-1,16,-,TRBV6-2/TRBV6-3,TGTGCCAGCAGTTACCCGGGCCCCCCCCTGAACACTGAAGCTTTCTTT,CASSYPGPPLNTEAFF
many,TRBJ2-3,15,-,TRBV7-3,TGTGCCAGCAGCACTATAGGGGGGGGCGCAGATACGCAGTATTTT,CASSTIGGGADTQYF
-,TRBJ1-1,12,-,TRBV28,TGTGCCAGCAGCCCGGACCGCGGTGGGGCTTTCTTT,CASSPDRGGAFF
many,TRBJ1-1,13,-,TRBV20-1,TGCAGTGCTAGTGGACAAGGGGACACTGAAGCTTTCTTT,CSASGQGDTEAFF
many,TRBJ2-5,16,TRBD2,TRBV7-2,TGTGCCAGCAGCTTATTGTCCCCTAGCGGGGGGGAGACCCAGTACTTC,CASSLLSPSGGETQYF
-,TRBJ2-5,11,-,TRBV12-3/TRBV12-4,TGTGCCAGCAGTTTAGAAGGGACCCAGTACTTC,CASSLEGTQYF
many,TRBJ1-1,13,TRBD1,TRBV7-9,TGTGCCAGCAGCAAGGGACAGTACACTGAAGCTTTCTTT,CASSKGQYTEAFF
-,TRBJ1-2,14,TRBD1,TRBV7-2,TGTGCCAGCAGCGGCAGGGGGGTCGGCTATGGCTACACCTTC,CASSGRGVGYGYTF
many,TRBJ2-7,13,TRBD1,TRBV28,TGTGCCAGCGGATTACAGGGGAAAGAAGAGCAGTACTTC,CASGLQGKEEQYF
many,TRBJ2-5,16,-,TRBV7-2,TGTGCCAGCAGCTTAGCGCCGGGGGGCGAGATGGAGACCCAGTACTTC,CASSLAPGGEMETQYF
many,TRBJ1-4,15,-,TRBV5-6,TGTGCCAGCAGCTTGGCCGCAGGGGAGGGTGAAAAACTGTTTTTT,CASSLAAGEGEKLFF
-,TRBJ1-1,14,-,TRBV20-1,TGCAGTGCTAGAGATGGGGGGTTGAACACTGAAGCTTTCTTT,CSARDGGLNTEAFF